What follows describes a single T cell receptor (beta chain). The record originates from a study of T cell changes during pregnancy in multiple sclerosis. With 1 base removed from V and 7 bases from J, the gap between germline ends came to 13 bases. Looked up from germline, CDR1 is SGHTA and CDR2 is FQGNSA. This CDR3 has 15 amino acids. Only in-frame clones appear in the TCRdb table, and some are missing; sequencing was by immunoSEQ multiplex PCR. The repertoire holds more than 70,000 clones, with 85% to 95% as singletons. The material was peripheral blood, obtained before pregnancy. The source of this sequence is a female donor with multiple sclerosis, enrolled in a pregnancy study. The V gene is TRBV7-2, the J gene TRBJ1-4; D gene unclear. CDR3 region: CASSLDGGKVEKLFF. The CDR3 nucleotides are TGTGCCAGCAGCTTAGATGGAGGGAAGGTTGAAAAACTGTTTTTT.